This note documents a single TCR beta chain sequence. Its target antigen remains unknown. The CDR3 end is not reached by the read, which stops 3 residues before it; the germline J gene fills it in. This entry is derived from a study of Tregs in tolerant kidney transplant recipients (dated by TCRdb to about 2019). Background on the whole study: Transplants used related donors with nonmyeloablative bone marrow transplantation; mixed chimerism was transient in the human trials. The study used TCRbeta sequencing to identify donor-specific regulatory T cells before combined kidney and bone marrow transplantation, then tracked those cells after transplant. Study-wide findings and limitations: The study was limited by small patient numbers, and the findings need validation in larger populations and under other immunosuppression protocols. The most biologically relevant and donor-specific TCRbeta repertoire appeared to be identified by expanding Tregs with activated donor B cells. Because the PCR primers were changed over time for some patients, nucleotide-level comparison could not be performed across the samples from those patients. Donor-specific Treg expansion was found to exceed global Treg expansion in tolerant patients, suggesting antigen-driven rather than nonspecific expansion. Although technical replication error seemed to be minimal, the question of biological reproducibility was not addressed directly.

The time point tag for this specimen amounts to: blood sample drawn before combined kidney and bone marrow transplant. Unstimulated Tregs (CD4+CD25+CD127-), CD4+ non-Tregs (CD4+CD25-), CD4 and CD8 cells were FACS-sorted from thawed PBMCs. Several combined kidney and bone marrow transplant recipients from the ITN036ST trial were included as patients, and samples were available only from these trial subjects. Healthy control blood was separated into PBMCs by Ficoll density gradient and cryopreserved, and patient PBMCs were collected both before and after transplant. From cysteine to phenylalanine, the CDR3 is 13 amino acids long. The 30 bases shown cover part of the CDR3, and their frame starts at base 1. From the germline V gene, CDR1 is SNHLY and CDR2 is FYNNEI. The germline ends are 14 bases apart after V is trimmed by 6 bases and J by 8 bases. Genomic DNA was extracted from sorted cells with the QIAGEN DNeasy Blood and Tissue Kit for TCRbeta CDR3 sequencing. High-throughput TCRbeta CDR3 sequencing, including PCR amplification with bias correction and internal controls, was performed commercially through immunoSEQ. As for how the authors treated the data: A unique productive TCRbeta sequence was defined by the CDR3 nucleotide sequence when primers matched, and otherwise by the CDR3 amino acid sequence together with the Vbeta and Jbeta genes. To correct sorting error, sequences shared between sorted populations at a frequency ratio of 2:1 or less were removed; the rest were assigned to the higher population. Sequences were defined as donor-reactive when expanded at least 5-fold in CFSE-low cells versus unstimulated cells and present at a frequency of at least 0.01% in CFSE-low cells. Repertoire divergence was quantified by Jensen-Shannon divergence using the top 100 TCRbeta sequences ranked by frequency. When a sample had multiple sequencing runs, each run was corrected for sorting error separately and the runs were then pooled. TCRdb obtained this table from immuneACCESS and retained in-frame rearrangements with V and J assigned. These tables miss some clones; where compared with another copy, unresolved V genes account for less than half of the shortfall, and the remainder is unexplained. The V and J calls and the clone size are those of that table, but D and trimming were determined from the DNA. This sample's table lists 50,000 or so clones. In total, the top ten clones hold about 0.83% of the sample.

The clonotype comes from a human donor who received a combined kidney and bone marrow transplant. The sequence joins TRBV2 to TRBJ1-5; the D gene lacks a confident call. The sample here was CD4+ T cells from blood, taken before the transplant. The CDR3 region reads CASRVVVVEPQHF. The CDR3 bases that were read are TGTGCCAGCAGGGTAGTGGTTGTGGAGCCC.